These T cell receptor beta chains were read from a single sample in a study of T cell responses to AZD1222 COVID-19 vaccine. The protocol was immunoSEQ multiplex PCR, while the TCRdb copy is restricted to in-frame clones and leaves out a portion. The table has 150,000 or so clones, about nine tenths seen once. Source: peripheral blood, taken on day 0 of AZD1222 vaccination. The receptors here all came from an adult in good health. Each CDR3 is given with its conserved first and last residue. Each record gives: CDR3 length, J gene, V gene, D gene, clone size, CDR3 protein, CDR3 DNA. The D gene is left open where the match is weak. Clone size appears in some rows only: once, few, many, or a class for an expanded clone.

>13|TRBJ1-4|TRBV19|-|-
CASSRQRNEKLFF
TGTGCCAGTAGTCGTCAGAGGAATGAAAAACTGTTTTTT
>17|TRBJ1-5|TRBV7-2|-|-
CASSFATTGNSNQPQHF
TGTGCCAGCAGCTTCGCAACTACAGGGAATAGCAATCAGCCCCAGCATTTT
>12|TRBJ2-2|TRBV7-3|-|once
CASSTGTGELFF
TGTGCCAGCAGTACAGGGACCGGGGAGCTGTTTTTT
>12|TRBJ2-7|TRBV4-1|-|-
CASSQDPYEQYF
TGCGCCAGCAGCCAAGATCCCTACGAGCAGTACTTC
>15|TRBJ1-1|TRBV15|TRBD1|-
CATSREAGGWTEAFF
TGTGCCACCAGCAGAGAGGCAGGGGGCTGGACTGAAGCTTTCTTT
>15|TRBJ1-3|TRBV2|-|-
CASSEMFSQRDTIYF
TGTGCCAGCAGTGAGATGTTCTCCCAAAGGGACACCATATATTTT
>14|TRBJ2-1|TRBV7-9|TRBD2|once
CASSSRTGGDEQFF
TGTGCCAGCAGCTCCCGGACTGGGGGGGATGAGCAGTTCTTC
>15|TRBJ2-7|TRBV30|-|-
CAWTTGRTPAHEQYF
TGTGCCTGGACTACTGGACGGACCCCTGCCCACGAGCAGTACTTC
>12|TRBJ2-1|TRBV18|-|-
CASSPRPNEQFF
TGTGCCAGCTCACCAAGGCCAAATGAGCAGTTCTTC
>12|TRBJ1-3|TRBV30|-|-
CALGYSGNTIYF
TGTGCCTTGGGGTACTCTGGAAACACCATATATTTT
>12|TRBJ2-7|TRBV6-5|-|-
CASTTGSYEQYF
TGTGCCAGCACCACAGGGTCCTACGAGCAGTACTTC
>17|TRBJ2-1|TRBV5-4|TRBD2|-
CASSSGRARLSYNEQFF
TGTGCCAGCAGCTCTGGGAGGGCCCGCCTAAGCTACAATGAGCAGTTCTTC
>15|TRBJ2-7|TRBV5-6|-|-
CASSFTGEGGYEQYF
TGTGCCAGCAGCTTTACAGGAGAGGGGGGATACGAGCAGTACTTC
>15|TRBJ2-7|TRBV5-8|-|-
CASSEGHPLSYEQYF
TGTGCCAGCAGCGAGGGACACCCTCTATCCTACGAGCAGTACTTC
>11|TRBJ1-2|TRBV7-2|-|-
CASSANYGYTF
TGTGCCAGCAGCGCAAACTATGGCTACACCTTC
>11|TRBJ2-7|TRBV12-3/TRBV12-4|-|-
CASSYQSEQYF
TGTGCCAGCAGCTATCAATCCGAGCAGTACTTC
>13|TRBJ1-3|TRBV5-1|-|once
CASSSGWGNTIYF
TGCGCCAGCAGCTCGGGATGGGGAAACACCATATATTTT
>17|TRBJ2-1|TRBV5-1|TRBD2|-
CASSFRSVGLADNEQFF
TGCGCCAGCAGCTTTCGGTCGGTCGGACTAGCGGATAATGAGCAGTTCTTC
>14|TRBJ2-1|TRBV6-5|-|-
CASTPASSYNEQFF
TGTGCCAGCACGCCGGCGAGCTCCTACAATGAGCAGTTCTTC
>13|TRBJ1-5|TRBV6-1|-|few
CASSQAGNQPQHF
TGTGCCAGCAGTCAAGCGGGGAATCAGCCCCAGCATTTT
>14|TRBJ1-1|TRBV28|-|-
CASNGAPPTTEAFF
TGTGCCAGCAACGGGGCTCCTCCAACCACTGAAGCTTTCTTT
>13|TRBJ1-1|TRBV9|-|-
CASSVAGNTEAFF
TGTGCCAGCAGCGTAGCGGGGAACACTGAAGCTTTCTTT
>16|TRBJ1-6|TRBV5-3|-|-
CARSFNVGGYNSPLHF
TGTGCCAGAAGCTTTAACGTGGGGGGATATAATTCACCCCTCCACTTT
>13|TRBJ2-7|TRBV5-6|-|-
CASSLVRGIEQYF
TGTGCCAGCAGCTTGGTTAGAGGGATCGAGCAGTACTTC
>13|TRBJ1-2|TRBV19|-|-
CASRMTANYGYTF
TGTGCCAGTAGGATGACAGCTAACTATGGCTACACCTTC
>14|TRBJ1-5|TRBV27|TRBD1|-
CASRQGVVSQPQHF
TGTGCCAGCAGACAGGGGGTTGTGAGTCAGCCCCAGCATTTT
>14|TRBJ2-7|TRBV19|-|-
CASSPRDTSYEQYF
TGTGCCAGTAGTCCTAGGGACACCTCCTACGAGCAGTACTTC
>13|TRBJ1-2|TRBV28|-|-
CASSSQNPYGYTF
TGTGCCAGCAGTTCCCAGAACCCCTATGGCTACACCTTC
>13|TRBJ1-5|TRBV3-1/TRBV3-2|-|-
CASSRNSNQPQHF
TGTGCCAGCAGCAGGAATAGCAATCAGCCCCAGCATTTT
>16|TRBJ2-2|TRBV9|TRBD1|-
CASSAPGQANTGELFF
TGTGCCAGCAGCGCCCCGGGACAGGCGAACACCGGGGAGCTGTTTTTT
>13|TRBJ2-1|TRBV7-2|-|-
CASSLGVAARQFF
TGTGCCAGCAGCTTAGGGGTAGCGGCTAGGCAGTTCTTC
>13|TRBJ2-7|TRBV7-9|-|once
CASSLEGALEQYF
TGTGCCAGCAGCTTAGAGGGAGCCCTCGAGCAGTACTTC
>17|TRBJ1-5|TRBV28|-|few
CASNPSVGGQGNQPQHF
TGTGCCAGCAACCCGAGCGTGGGGGGGCAGGGCAATCAGCCCCAGCATTTT
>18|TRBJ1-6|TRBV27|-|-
CASSLELPWSSYNSPLHF
TGTGCCAGCAGTTTAGAATTGCCCTGGAGCTCCTATAATTCACCCCTCCACTTT